The rows below give T cell receptor beta chains drawn from one sample of a study of blood T cell repertoires in COVID-19. Only in-frame clones appear in the TCRdb table, and some are missing; sequencing was by immunoSEQ multiplex PCR. The repertoire holds under 40,000 clones, with roughly 87% as singletons. Sequenced: peripheral blood. The receptors come from a man aged 60-69 years with active COVID-19. Each CDR3 is given with its conserved first and last residue. A D gene is named only where the DNA matches it firmly. Some rows mark clone size as missing; the rest say once, few, many or name a class of expanded clone.

TRBV4-1	TRBJ2-2	.	.	TGCGCCAGCAGCCAAGGACTAGCGAACACCGGGGAGCTGTTTTTT	CASSQGLANTGELFF
TRBV19	TRBJ2-1	.	.	TGTGCCAGTAGTATGCGGCAGGGTACGTATGAGCAGTTCTTC	CASSMRQGTYEQFF
TRBV19	TRBJ2-7	.	TRBD2	TGTGCCAGTAGTATAGTTGCGGGAGAGCACGAGCAGTACTTC	CASSIVAGEHEQYF
TRBV18	TRBJ2-1	.	.	TGTGCCAGCTCACCACCGAGGACAGCTGGCAATGAGCAGTTCTTC	CASSPPRTAGNEQFF
TRBV7-3	TRBJ2-1	.	TRBD2	TGTGCCAGCAGCCCGGGGGGGGCTAGCGGCTTAAATGAGCAGTTCTTC	CASSPGGASGLNEQFF
TRBV6-6	TRBJ2-2	.	.	TGTGCCAGCAGTACTCGGGAGCTCTGGGCCACCGGGGAGCTGTTTTTT	CASSTRELWATGELFF
TRBV19	TRBJ2-1	.	TRBD2	TGTGCCAGTAGTCCAGCGGGGGGCTCCTACAATGAGCAGTTCTTC	CASSPAGGSYNEQFF
TRBV6-5	TRBJ2-1	.	.	TGTGCCAGCAGTTACTTAAAATACAATGAGCAGTTCTTC	CASSYLKYNEQFF
TRBV27	TRBJ1-2	.	.	TGTGCCAGCAGTTTTAGACAGAACTATGGCTACACCTTC	CASSFRQNYGYTF
TRBV19	TRBJ2-1	.	TRBD2	TGTGCCAGTAGTATACAGCCCGCCGGGACTAGCGGGAGGGCCGGTGAGCAGTTCTTC	CASSIQPAGTSGRAGEQFF
TRBV7-8	TRBJ2-2	.	TRBD1	TGTGCCAGCAGCACCACCACAGGGGCCCTCGGCGGGGAGCTGTTTTTT	CASSTTTGALGGELFF
TRBV29-1	TRBJ2-7	once	.	TGCAGCGCCGGGGTGGGGGCGCAGAACGAGCAGTACTTC	CSAGVGAQNEQYF
TRBV4-2	TRBJ1-3	few	.	TGTGCCAGCAGCCAACTGACTGGTACTGGAAACACCATATATTTT	CASSQLTGTGNTIYF
TRBV19	TRBJ1-1	.	.	TGTGCCAGTAGTATCCTCAGGGAAGGCACTGAAGCTTTCTTT	CASSILREGTEAFF